Sequencing of this TCR beta chain was carried out in a study of blood T cell repertoires in COVID-19. Study background: Whether acute or convalescent, the COVID-19 samples came from the United States, Italy and Spain. T cells, B-cell-depleted T cells, or PBMCs provided the cDNA or gDNA that served as material.

This clone was picked up one time. The trim removed 1 base at V and 4 bases at J, leaving 5 bases unmatched. Germline-derived CDR1 and CDR2 are SEHNR and FQNEAQ (reference sequence). The CDR3 contains 16 residues. In the original analysis: For nucleated cells, counts were estimated from reference gene primer amplification. Method: immunoSEQ multiplex PCR; TCRdb's copy keeps in-frame clones and lacks some. Clone size and the V and J calls come from that table; the DNA yielded D and trimming. The sample has approximately 180,000 clones; approximately 83% are singletons. The chain couples TRBV7-9 to TRBJ2-7, with 12 bases lining up with TRBD2. This TCR came from a man in his 60s with acute or convalescent COVID-19. Specimen: peripheral blood. The CDR3 sequence is CASSLVRLAGEYEQYF. Written as DNA, the CDR3 is TGTGCCAGCAGCTTAGTGAGACTAGCGGGAGAATACGAGCAGTACTTC.